Only a few counts were recorded for the clone carrying this TCR beta chain. Its antigen remains unknown. V lost 0 bases, J lost 1 base, and 10 bases stayed unmatched. This CDR3 region has 18 residues. Germline assignment: CDR1 LNHNV and CDR2 YYDKDF (reference sequence). Vbeta (60) and Jbeta (13) primers were used in the PCR. The repertoire was sequenced with immunoSEQ multiplex PCR; TCRdb's copy has only in-frame clones and lacks some. The table records 150,000 to 200,000 clones, around four fifths of them present only once. The entry originates in a study of cytomegalovirus exposure and HLA in healthy donors. Study-wide findings and caveats: Certain sequence variants were highly shared and formed a cluster, and this cluster was likely a sequencing artifact.

Source material: PBMCs. The chain links TRBV15 to TRBJ2-3, with 7 nucleotides matching TRBD2. The sequence came from a woman between 25 and 40 years old in good health and CMV-seropositive. For the CDR3, the DNA is TGTGCCACCAGCAGAGATAGGAGAAGCGGGGCCCGCACAGATACGCAGTATTTT. Encoded protein: CATSRDRRSGARTDTQYF.